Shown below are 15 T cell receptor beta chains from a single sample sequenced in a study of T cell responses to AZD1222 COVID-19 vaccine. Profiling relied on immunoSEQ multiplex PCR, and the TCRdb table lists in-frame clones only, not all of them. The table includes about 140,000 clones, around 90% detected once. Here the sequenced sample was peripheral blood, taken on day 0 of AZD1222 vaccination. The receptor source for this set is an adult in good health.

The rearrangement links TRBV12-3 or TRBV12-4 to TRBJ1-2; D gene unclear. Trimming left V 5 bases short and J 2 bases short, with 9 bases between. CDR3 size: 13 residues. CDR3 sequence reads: CASSPLRNYGYTF. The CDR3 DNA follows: TGTGCCAGCAGTCCCCTCCGCAACTATGGCTACACCTTC.

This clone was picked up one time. The CDR3, as DNA: TGTGCCAGCAGCTTCCAGGGGTTTGGGAGAGAAAAACTGTTTTTT. This gives the protein CASSFQGFGREKLFF. V gene TRBV9 combines with J gene TRBJ1-4; a possible D gene is TRBD1 (6 bases). The CDR3 extends over 15 amino acids. The germline gives CDR1 SGDLS, CDR2 YYNGEE. V was shortened by 4 bases and J by 8 bases, with 18 bases between the two germline ends.

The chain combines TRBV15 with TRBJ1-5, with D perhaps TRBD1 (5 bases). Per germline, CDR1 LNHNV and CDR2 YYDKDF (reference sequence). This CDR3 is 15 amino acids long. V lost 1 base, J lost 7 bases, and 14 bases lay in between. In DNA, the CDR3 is TGTGCCACCAGCAGAGGGGGCGGGTCGGGGCAGCCCCAGCATTTT. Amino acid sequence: CATSRGGGSGQPQHF.

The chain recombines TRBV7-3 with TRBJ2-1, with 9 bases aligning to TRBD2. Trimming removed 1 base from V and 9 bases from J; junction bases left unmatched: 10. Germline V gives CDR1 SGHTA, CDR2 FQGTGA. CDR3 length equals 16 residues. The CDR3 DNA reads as TGTGCCAGCAGCTTAAGGGGGACTAGCTATAGGGGTGAGCAGTTCTTC. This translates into CASSLRGTSYRGEQFF. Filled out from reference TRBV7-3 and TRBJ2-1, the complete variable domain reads GAGVSQTPSNKVTEKGKYVELRCDPISGHTALYWYRQSLGQGPEFLIYFQGTGAADDSGLPNDRFFAVRPEGSVSTLKIQRTERGDSAVYLCASSLRGTSYRGEQFFGPGTRLTVL.

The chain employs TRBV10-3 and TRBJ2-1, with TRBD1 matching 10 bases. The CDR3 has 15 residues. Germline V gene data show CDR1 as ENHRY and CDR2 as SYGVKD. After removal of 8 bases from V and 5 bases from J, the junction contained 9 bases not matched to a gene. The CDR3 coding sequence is TGTGCCATCGCGGCCTGGGACAGGGGAGACAATGAGCAGTTCTTC. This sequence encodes CAIAAWDRGDNEQFF.

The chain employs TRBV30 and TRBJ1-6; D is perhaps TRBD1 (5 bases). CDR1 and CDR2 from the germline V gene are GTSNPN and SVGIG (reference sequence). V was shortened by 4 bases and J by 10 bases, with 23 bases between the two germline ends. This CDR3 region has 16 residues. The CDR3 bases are TGTGCCTGGAACCGGGGGGGAACCCCTTTCGGGTCACCCCTCCACTTT. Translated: CAWNRGGTPFGSPLHF.

CDR3 coding DNA: TGTGCCAGTAGTTCCCGAGGACAGGGGGCGGGTGAAGCTTTCTTT. Protein: CASSSRGQGAGEAFF. The chain uses TRBV19 and TRBJ1-1; 11 bases agree with TRBD1. Germline V gene lookup returns CDR1 LNHDA and CDR2 SQIVND (reference sequence). CDR3 size: 15 residues. J was trimmed by 7 bases and V by 5 bases; bases with no gene match: 9.

CDR3 residues: CASSLDSRYSTDTQYF. DNA for the CDR3: TGTGCCAGCAGCTTGGACAGCCGATACAGCACAGATACGCAGTATTTT. The V call is TRBV5-5, the J call TRBJ2-3; D is unclear. Trimming removed 0 bases from V and 0 bases from J, with 11 bases in between. CDR1 and CDR2 (germline): SGHKS, YYEKEE (reference sequence). The CDR3 is 16 residues long.

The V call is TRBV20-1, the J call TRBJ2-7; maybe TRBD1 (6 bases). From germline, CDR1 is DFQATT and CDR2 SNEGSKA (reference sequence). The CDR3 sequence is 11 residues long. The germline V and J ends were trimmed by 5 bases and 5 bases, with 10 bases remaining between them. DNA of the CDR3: TGCAGTGCTCCTCAGGGGCACGAGCAGTACTTC. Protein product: CSAPQGHEQYF.

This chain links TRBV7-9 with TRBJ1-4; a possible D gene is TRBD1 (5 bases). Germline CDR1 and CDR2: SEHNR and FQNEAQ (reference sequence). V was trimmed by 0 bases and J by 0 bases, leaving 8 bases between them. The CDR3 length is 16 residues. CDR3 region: CASSLAGTATNEKLFF. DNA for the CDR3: TGTGCCAGCAGCTTAGCGGGGACCGCAACTAATGAAAAACTGTTTTTT.

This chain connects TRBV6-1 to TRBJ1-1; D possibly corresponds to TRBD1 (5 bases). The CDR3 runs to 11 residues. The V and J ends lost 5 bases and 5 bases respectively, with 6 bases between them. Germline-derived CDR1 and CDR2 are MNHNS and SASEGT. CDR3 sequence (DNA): TGTGCCAGCAGTTCAGGGACTGAAGCTTTCTTT. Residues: CASSSGTEAFF.

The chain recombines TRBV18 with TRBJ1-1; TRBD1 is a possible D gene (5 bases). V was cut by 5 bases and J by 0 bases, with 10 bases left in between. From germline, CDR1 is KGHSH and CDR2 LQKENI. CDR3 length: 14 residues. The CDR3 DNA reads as TGTGCCAGCTCAACCAGGGCGATGAACACTGAAGCTTTCTTT. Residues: CASSTRAMNTEAFF.

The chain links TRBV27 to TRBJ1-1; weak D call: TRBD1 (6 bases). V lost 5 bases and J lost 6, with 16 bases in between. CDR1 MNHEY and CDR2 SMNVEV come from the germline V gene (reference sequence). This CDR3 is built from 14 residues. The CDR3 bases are TGTGCCAGCAGTCTACACCCCAGGGGCCCTGAAGCTTTCTTT. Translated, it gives CASSLHPRGPEAFF.

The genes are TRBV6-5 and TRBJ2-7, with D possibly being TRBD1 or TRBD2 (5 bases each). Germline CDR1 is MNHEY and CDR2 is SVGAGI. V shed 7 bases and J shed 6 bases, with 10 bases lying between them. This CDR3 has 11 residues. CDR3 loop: CASNLGGEQYF. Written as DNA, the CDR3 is TGTGCCAGCAACCTTGGGGGCGAGCAGTACTTC.

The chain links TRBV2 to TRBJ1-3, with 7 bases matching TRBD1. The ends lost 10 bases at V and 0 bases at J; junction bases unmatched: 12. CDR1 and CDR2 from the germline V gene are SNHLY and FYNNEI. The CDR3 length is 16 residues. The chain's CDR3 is CATKRTGVFSGNTIYF. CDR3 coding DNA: TGTGCCACTAAAAGAACAGGGGTTTTCTCTGGAAACACCATATATTTT.